The 26 T cell receptor beta chains presented below share a single source sample, sequenced in a study of cytomegalovirus exposure and HLA in healthy donors. Use of 60 Vbeta and 13 Jbeta primers characterized the PCR. Repertoires were generated with immunoSEQ multiplex PCR, while TCRdb's copy carries only in-frame clones and drops some. The sample lists roughly 140,000 clones; roughly three quarters were seen once. The sequencing sample was made of PBMCs. The origin of the receptors is a woman aged 40 to 49 in good health and CMV-seropositive.

The chain employs TRBV29-1 and TRBJ2-1; 12 bases map to TRBD2. This CDR3 has 14 residues. V was pared by 8 bases and J by 9 bases, with 11 bases of the junction left unmatched. Germline V gene lookup returns CDR1 SQVTM and CDR2 ANQGSEA. CDR3: CSLVSSGGASEQFF. The DNA of the CDR3 is TGCAGCCTCGTCTCTAGCGGGGGGGCCAGTGAGCAGTTCTTC.

This chain connects TRBV7-9 to TRBJ2-3; the match to TRBD1 covers 7 bases. Per germline, CDR1 SEHNR and CDR2 FQNEAQ (reference sequence). The CDR3 totals 15 residues. With V trimmed by 3 bases and J by 2 bases, 5 bases remained unmatched. DNA of the CDR3: TGTGCCAGCAGCTTCTCGGGACAGCACACAGATACGCAGTATTTT. This codes for CASSFSGQHTDTQYF.

The chain uses TRBV19 and TRBJ2-3; TRBD2 aligns across 11 bases. Looked up from germline, CDR1 is LNHDA and CDR2 is SQIVND (reference sequence). After removal of 4 bases from V and 5 bases from J, the junction contained 8 bases not matched to a gene. The length of the CDR3 is 16 residues. The CDR3 coding sequence is TGTGCCAGTAGTACGGATAGCGGGGGGGCCCTAGATACGCAGTATTTT. This codes for CASSTDSGGALDTQYF.

The chain employs TRBV5-4 and TRBJ2-5; TRBD1 matches at 8 bases. The trim removed 2 bases at V and 5 bases at J, leaving 5 bases unmatched. The germline V gene has CDR1 SGHNT and CDR2 YYREEE (reference sequence). The CDR3 spans 14 residues. The CDR3 DNA is TGTGCCAGCAGCTTCGGACAGGGCTGGGAGACCCAGTACTTC. Encoded protein: CASSFGQGWETQYF.

The chain is built from TRBV5-5 and TRBJ1-1, with D possibly matching TRBD1 (6 bases). Between the trimmed V and J ends, which lost 4 bases and 1 base, there was a span of 17 bases. The germline gives CDR1 SGHKS, CDR2 YYEKEE (reference sequence). CDR3 length: 16 residues. Here the CDR3 reads CASSPTPRGENTEAFF. CDR3 nucleotides: TGTGCCAGCAGCCCAACTCCCAGGGGCGAGAACACTGAAGCTTTCTTT.

The chain employs TRBV19 and TRBJ2-1; 11 nucleotides match TRBD2. V lost 5 bases to trimming and J lost 5 bases; unmatched junction nucleotides: 8. CDR1 and CDR2 (germline): LNHDA, SQIVND (reference sequence). The CDR3 totals 16 residues. This chain's CDR3 is CASSAPSGGLDNEQFF. In nucleotides, the CDR3 is TGTGCCAGTAGTGCACCTAGCGGGGGGCTAGACAATGAGCAGTTCTTC.

The gene calls are TRBV4-1 and TRBJ2-1; 11 nucleotides match TRBD2. CDR1 MGHRA and CDR2 YSYEKL come from the germline V gene. The CDR3 has 14 amino acids. The V gene end was trimmed by 7 bases and the J gene end by 10 bases; junction bases not matched to a gene: 9. CDR3 protein: CASKATSGAGEQFF. The CDR3 DNA reads as TGCGCCAGCAAGGCGACTAGCGGGGCGGGGGAGCAGTTCTTC.

DNA of the CDR3: TGTGCCAGCAGCCAGACAGGGATGGGGACTAATGAAAAACTGTTTTTT. Protein sequence: CASSQTGMGTNEKLFF. The chain joins TRBV4-2 to TRBJ1-4, with 7 bases aligning to TRBD1. Germline loops: CDR1 LGHNA, CDR2 YNFKEQ. Trimming cost V 3 bases and J 2 bases; bases outside gene matches: 6. The CDR3 consists of 16 residues.

This clone has a handful of counts. CDR3 residues: CASSRQITGELFF. CDR3 bases: TGCGCCAGCAGTCGACAGATCACCGGGGAGCTGTTTTTT. The rearrangement links TRBV10-1 to TRBJ2-2; weak D call: TRBD1 (5 bases). Per germline, CDR1 WNHNN and CDR2 SYGVQD (reference sequence). The CDR3 covers 13 residues. V was trimmed by 5 bases and J by 4 bases, leaving 8 bases between them.

The chain couples TRBV6-6 to TRBJ2-7; D ambiguous. With 2 bases removed from V and 1 base from J, the gap between germline ends came to 6 bases. The CDR3 has 13 amino acids. In germline, CDR1 is MNHNY, CDR2 SVGAGI (reference sequence). This CDR3 reads CASSYGPSYEQYF. CDR3 bases: TGTGCCAGCAGTTACGGCCCTTCCTACGAGCAGTACTTC.

This clone was counted only a few times. This chain links TRBV28 with TRBJ1-5; D unclear. V lost 1 base and J lost 6, with 10 bases in between. This CDR3 region has 14 residues. Germline V gene data show CDR1 as MDHEN and CDR2 as SYDVKM. The CDR3 reads CASSLSGGGQPQHF. The CDR3 DNA reads TGTGCCAGCAGTTTATCGGGAGGAGGTCAGCCCCAGCATTTT.

This chain joins TRBV5-1 and TRBJ2-3; D possibly corresponds to TRBD1 (5 bases). Trimming shortened V by 0 bases and J by 3 bases, and 14 bases separated the two germline ends. This CDR3 spans 16 amino acids. CDR1 and CDR2 (germline): SGHRS, YFSETQ. The CDR3: CASSLGQNLRTDTQYF. The CDR3 DNA is TGCGCCAGCAGCTTGGGACAGAACCTTCGAACAGATACGCAGTATTTT.

The chain has TRBV9 and TRBJ1-4; no clear D gene. The CDR3 has 20 amino acids. The V end was cut by 3 bases, the J end by 7 bases, with 31 bases between. In germline, CDR1 is SGDLS, CDR2 YYNGEE. CDR3 coding DNA: TGTGCCAGCAGCGCCTCCCCCGAAACCTACCCCCCAATTTTTACTGAAAAACTGTTTTTT. It codes for CASSASPETYPPIFTEKLFF.

This clone was seen a handful of times. The V call is TRBV4-2, the J call TRBJ1-1; possible D gene TRBD1, 5 bases. Germline-derived CDR1 and CDR2 are LGHNA and YNFKEQ. The CDR3 covers 16 residues. Trimming pared 0 bases from V and 1 base from J, leaving 12 bases between. The CDR3 spells CASSQDRAGPNTEAFF. The DNA for the CDR3 is TGTGCCAGCAGCCAAGATAGGGCAGGGCCGAACACTGAAGCTTTCTTT.

This clone turned up a few times. This sequence joins TRBV6-1 and TRBJ1-1; TRBD1 might be the D (6 bases). Germline CDR1 is MNHNS and CDR2 is SASEGT. The CDR3 extends over 15 amino acids. V was shortened by 2 bases and J by 0 bases, with 10 bases between the two germline ends. Written as DNA, the CDR3 is TGTGCCAGCAGTGAAAATGACAGGATGAACACTGAAGCTTTCTTT. It translates to CASSENDRMNTEAFF.

This clone showed up just a few times. CDR3 nucleotide sequence: TGCGCCAGCAGCCAAGATAGCGGGGGGGGATTGGATACGCAGTATTTT. Its translation is CASSQDSGGGLDTQYF. The chain recombines TRBV4-1 with TRBJ2-3; 11 nucleotides line up with TRBD2. Trimming took 0 bases from V and 6 from J; bases not matched to a gene: 5. This CDR3 is 16 amino acids long. In germline, CDR1 is MGHRA, CDR2 YSYEKL.

The rearrangement joins TRBV29-1 to TRBJ2-3, with TRBD2 identical over 11 bases. V shed 4 bases and J 3 bases; nucleotides not matched to a gene: 6. Germline CDR1 SQVTM, CDR2 ANQGSEA. There are 15 residues in the CDR3. CDR3 amino acids: CSVGTTSGGTDTQYF. The CDR3 bases are TGCAGCGTTGGAACCACTAGCGGGGGTACAGATACGCAGTATTTT.

The chain combines TRBV18 with TRBJ2-1; TRBD1 matches 11 bases. Germline-derived CDR1 and CDR2 are KGHSH and LQKENI. The CDR3 spans 15 residues. V trimming: 5 bases; J trimming: 2 bases; junction bases outside the gene matches: 2. CDR3 loop: CASSSGQGAYNEQFF. The CDR3 DNA reads as TGTGCCAGCTCATCGGGACAGGGGGCCTACAATGAGCAGTTCTTC.

V gene TRBV5-4 combines with J gene TRBJ1-6, with D possibly TRBD1 on 5 matching bases. CDR1 SGHNT and CDR2 YYREEE come from the germline V gene (reference sequence). Trimming cost V 0 bases and J 7 bases, with 14 bases left between them. The CDR3 totals 16 residues. CDR3 nucleotides: TGTGCCAGCAGCTTGGTTGGGGCTACCTGGAATTCACCCCTCCACTTT. Its protein is CASSLVGATWNSPLHF.

The V and J genes are TRBV5-1 and TRBJ1-2, with 7 bases identical to TRBD1. The CDR3 totals 12 residues. CDR1 is SGHRS, CDR2 YFSETQ, per germline. V shed 4 bases and J 7 bases; nucleotides not matched to a gene: 4. The CDR3 sequence: CASSENRGGYTF. The CDR3 DNA reads TGCGCCAGCAGCGAAAACAGGGGTGGCTACACCTTC.

The V and J genes are TRBV2 and TRBJ2-5; D possibly corresponds to TRBD1 (5 bases). The J call may be faulty, since TRBJ2-7 better matches the DNA end. Germline V gene lookup returns CDR1 SNHLY and CDR2 FYNNEI. The CDR3 covers 13 residues. The CDR3 nucleotides read TGTGCCAGCTCTGGCAGGGTCTCCTACGAGCAGTACTTC. Encoded protein: CASSGRVSYEQYF.

The genes are TRBV28 and TRBJ1-2, with 8 bases fitting TRBD1. V lost 6 bases to trimming and J lost 3 bases; unmatched junction nucleotides: 9. Per the germline V gene, CDR1 is MDHEN and CDR2 is SYDVKM. The CDR3 is 15 residues long. In DNA, the CDR3 is TGTGCCAGCAGATCCGGACAGGGACCCTACTATGGCTACACCTTC. Encoded protein: CASRSGQGPYYGYTF.

This chain links TRBV5-1 with TRBJ2-3; TRBD1 matches at 9 bases. The CDR3 runs 17 residues. Germline CDR1 and CDR2: SGHRS and YFSETQ. Unmatched junction bases numbered 14, after V lost 4 bases and J lost 5 bases. The CDR3 nucleotides are TGCGCCAGCAGCAATACCGGGACAGGGCTTGCGGGAGATACGCAGTATTTT. Its translation is CASSNTGTGLAGDTQYF.

The chain is built from TRBV6-5 and TRBJ1-1; D unresolved. Germline CDR1 and CDR2: MNHEY and SVGAGI. Deletions cut 8 bases from V and 6 bases from J, with 16 bases between. This CDR3 region has 13 residues. The CDR3 sequence is CASQGGELSEAFF. CDR3 coding DNA: TGTGCCAGCCAAGGCGGGGAACTTTCTGAAGCTTTCTTT.

The chain couples TRBV6-1 to TRBJ2-7, with unresolved D. Germline V gives CDR1 MNHNS, CDR2 SASEGT. This CDR3 has 14 amino acids. Trimming took off 6 bases at V and 0 bases at J, with 12 bases between the two ends. DNA for the CDR3: TGTGCCAGCAGGGAGATCGCGAGCTCCTACGAGCAGTACTTC. Translating gives CASREIASSYEQYF.

This sequence joins TRBV4-1 and TRBJ1-2; D gene unclear. V was clipped by 4 bases and J by 3 bases, with 15 bases between them. CDR1 MGHRA and CDR2 YSYEKL come from the germline V gene. This CDR3 region has 15 residues. CDR3 DNA: TGCGCCAGCAGCCTCTTAACATCCGGGGACTATGGCTACACCTTC. Encoded protein: CASSLLTSGDYGYTF.